The 21 T cell receptor beta chains given below trace back to one sample, sequenced in a study of T cell changes during pregnancy in multiple sclerosis. TCRdb's table, derived via immunoSEQ multiplex PCR, lists solely in-frame clones and lacks some. The data contain tens of thousands of clones, around 94% of them singletons. This sample comprised peripheral blood, obtained in the second trimester of pregnancy. Source of these receptors: a female donor in good health, enrolled as a control in a pregnancy study.

This chain connects TRBV4-1 to TRBJ2-1; possible D gene TRBD2, 5 bases. Per the germline V gene, CDR1 is MGHRA and CDR2 is YSYEKL. The CDR3 sequence is 12 residues long. V shed 5 bases and J shed 5 bases, with 7 bases lying between them. CDR3 nucleotide sequence: TGCGCCAGCAGCGGGGAGAACAATGAGCAGTTCTTC. It codes for CASSGENNEQFF.

The chain uses TRBV4-2 and TRBJ2-7; TRBD1 matches at 8 bases. This CDR3 comprises 15 residues. V shed 1 base and J 2 bases; nucleotides not matched to a gene: 4. CDR1 and CDR2 (germline): LGHNA, YNFKEQ. CDR3 residues: CASSQGTGLPYEQYF. For the CDR3, the DNA is TGTGCCAGCAGCCAAGGGACAGGGCTCCCCTACGAGCAGTACTTC.

The chain joins TRBV4-1 to TRBJ2-5; the match to TRBD2 covers 8 bases. Matching the DNA end better, TRBJ2-7 makes the J call doubtful. This CDR3 is 20 amino acids long. Germline CDR1 is MGHRA and CDR2 is YSYEKL. CDR3 bases: TGCGCCAGCAGCCAAGGGATAACCCGTCGACTTAGCGGGAATTCCTACGAGCAGTACTTC. As protein: CASSQGITRRLSGNSYEQYF.

The chain links TRBV5-5 to TRBJ1-4, with D tentatively TRBD1 (5 bases). The germline V gene has CDR1 SGHKS and CDR2 YYEKEE (reference sequence). The V gene lost 4 bases and the J gene lost 6 bases, with 13 bases spanning the gap. This CDR3 has 14 amino acids. The CDR3 protein is CASSTTGVDEKLFF. DNA for the CDR3: TGTGCCAGCAGCACTACAGGTGTCGATGAAAAACTGTTTTTT.

The V gene is TRBV6-1, the J gene TRBJ1-1; D is uncertain. From germline, CDR1 is MNHNS and CDR2 SASEGT. The CDR3 loop spans 13 amino acids. Trimming took off 4 bases at V and 0 bases at J, with 6 bases between the two ends. CDR3 amino acids: CASSVSLNTEAFF. The CDR3 DNA reads TGTGCCAGCAGTGTATCCCTGAACACTGAAGCTTTCTTT.

This chain connects TRBV7-3 to TRBJ1-6; the D gene is possibly TRBD1 (5 bases). Germline V lookup: CDR1 SGHTA, CDR2 FQGTGA. The CDR3 totals 13 residues. V lost 5 bases to trimming and J lost 14 bases, with 16 bases between them. CDR3: CASSPGHLGTLHF. The CDR3 nucleotides are TGTGCCAGCAGCCCCGGACACCTCGGTACCCTCCACTTT.

V usage is TRBV14 and J usage is TRBJ2-7; 10 nucleotides agree with TRBD1. Looked up from germline, CDR1 is SGHDN and CDR2 is FVKESK. V lost 8 bases and J lost 3; bases outside the gene matches: 16. This CDR3 spans 17 amino acids. CDR3 protein: CASLIPPSGTGDYEQYF. CDR3 in DNA: TGTGCCAGCCTAATACCGCCTTCCGGGACAGGGGACTACGAGCAGTACTTC.

The chain joins TRBV4-2 to TRBJ1-2; D possibly corresponds to TRBD1 (6 bases). The CDR3 spans 15 residues. V dropped 4 bases and J dropped 0 bases, with 12 bases sitting between them. The V gene's germline CDR1 is LGHNA and CDR2 YNFKEQ. The CDR3: CASSPQQGSNYGYTF. The CDR3 DNA follows: TGTGCCAGCAGCCCCCAACAGGGATCTAACTATGGCTACACCTTC.

This clone turned up a few times. The chain joins TRBV5-6 to TRBJ1-1; D not resolved. With 0 bases removed from V and 10 bases from J, the gap between germline ends came to 16 bases. The CDR3 spans 14 residues. From germline, CDR1 is SGHDT and CDR2 YYEEEE. CDR3 sequence reads: CASSLGPGFRGAFF. The CDR3 region has the DNA TGTGCCAGCAGCTTGGGGCCCGGATTTCGAGGAGCTTTCTTT.

This chain uses TRBV27 with TRBJ2-7; no firm D call. The CDR3 covers 13 residues. Germline CDR1 is MNHEY and CDR2 is SMNVEV (reference sequence). The V and J ends lost 3 bases and 2 bases respectively, with 8 bases between them. Here the CDR3 reads CASSLGSTYEQYF. The DNA of the CDR3 is TGTGCCAGCAGTTTGGGCAGCACCTACGAGCAGTACTTC.

This clone turned up a few times. The gene calls are TRBV10-3 and TRBJ1-4; D not resolved. The V and J ends lost 3 bases and 0 bases respectively, with 5 bases between them. This CDR3 region has 14 residues. Germline lookup yields CDR1 ENHRY and CDR2 SYGVKD. DNA for the CDR3: TGTGCCATCAGTGAACCAGCAACTAATGAAAAACTGTTTTTT. It encodes CAISEPATNEKLFF.

The chain recombines TRBV2 with TRBJ2-7, with D maybe TRBD1 (5 bases). The length of the CDR3 is 15 residues. Between the trimmed V and J ends, which lost 3 bases and 1 base, there was a span of 13 bases. Germline assignment: CDR1 SNHLY and CDR2 FYNNEI. The CDR3 region has the DNA TGTGCCAGCAGTGATCGACAGATTACTTCCTACGAGCAGTACTTC. Its protein is CASSDRQITSYEQYF.

The rearrangement joins TRBV30 to TRBJ1-1; D perhaps matches TRBD1 (6 bases). CDR1 is GTSNPN, CDR2 SVGIG, per germline (reference sequence). The CDR3 loop spans 11 amino acids. V lost 8 bases and J 1 base, leaving 8 bases between the germline ends. The chain's CDR3 is CAVGQNTEAFF. The CDR3 region has the DNA TGTGCCGTGGGACAGAACACTGAAGCTTTCTTT.

The J gene is TRBJ1-2, the V gene TRBV5-4, with D possibly TRBD1 on 6 matching bases. V lost 1 base, J lost 4 bases, and 11 bases lay in between. The CDR3 spans 14 residues. The V gene's germline CDR1 is SGHNT and CDR2 YYREEE (reference sequence). CDR3 sequence reads: CASSLRQGSYGYTF. In DNA, the CDR3 is TGTGCCAGCAGCTTGAGGCAGGGGTCCTATGGCTACACCTTC.

V usage is TRBV28 and J usage is TRBJ2-3; 8 nucleotides align to TRBD2. The germline V gene encodes CDR1 MDHEN and CDR2 SYDVKM. The V gene end was trimmed by 5 bases and the J gene end by 0 bases; junction bases not matched to a gene: 16. This CDR3 has 19 amino acids. The CDR3 reads CASSHLGAGDSSSTDTQYF. CDR3 DNA sequence: TGTGCCAGCAGTCACCTAGGAGCGGGGGATTCTTCTAGCACAGATACGCAGTATTTT.

This rearrangement joins TRBV27 to TRBJ1-2, with 9 bases lining up with TRBD1. The V gene's germline CDR1 is MNHEY and CDR2 SMNVEV (reference sequence). The CDR3 has 15 amino acids. V shed 5 bases and J 4 bases; nucleotides not matched to a gene: 8. CDR3 region: CASSLGTGPTYGYTF. CDR3 nucleotide sequence: TGTGCCAGCAGTCTTGGGACAGGGCCCACCTATGGCTACACCTTC.

The V and J genes are TRBV27 and TRBJ2-7; 9 bases map to TRBD1. Germline lookup yields CDR1 MNHEY and CDR2 SMNVEV (reference sequence). There are 17 residues in the CDR3. V trimming: 3 bases; J trimming: 2 bases; junction bases outside the gene matches: 11. This CDR3 is CASSLRPRDRVTYEQYF. CDR3 DNA: TGTGCCAGCAGTTTGCGCCCCCGGGACAGGGTGACCTACGAGCAGTACTTC.

V gene TRBV4-3 combines with J gene TRBJ2-3, with D tentatively TRBD1 (6 bases). The CDR3 consists of 18 residues. V dropped 4 bases and J dropped 3 bases, with 23 bases sitting between them. The germline gives CDR1 LGHNA, CDR2 YSLEER. The CDR3 loop reads CASSPTRSSGERTDTQYF. In DNA, the CDR3 is TGCGCCAGCAGCCCTACCCGATCTTCAGGGGAGAGGACAGATACGCAGTATTTT.

The chain recombines TRBV11-1 with TRBJ2-2, with a possible D match to TRBD2 (7 bases). The germline V gene has CDR1 SGHAT and CDR2 FQDESV (reference sequence). This CDR3 comprises 17 residues. V was shortened by 3 bases and J by 3 bases, with 17 bases between the two germline ends. The DNA for the CDR3 is TGTGCCAGCAGCTTGGGCGGGGGCCCAGTGTACACCGGGGAGCTGTTTTTT. This translates into CASSLGGGPVYTGELFF.

The V call is TRBV4-3, the J call TRBJ2-1; 7 bases match TRBD2. This CDR3 spans 15 amino acids. CDR1 and CDR2 from the germline V gene are LGHNA and YSLEER. V trimming: 2 bases; J trimming: 2 bases; junction bases outside the gene matches: 3. In DNA form, the CDR3 reads TGCGCCAGCAGCCAAAACGGGGGGACCTACAATGAGCAGTTCTTC. Translating it yields CASSQNGGTYNEQFF.

The chain combines TRBV4-2 with TRBJ2-5; 11 positions agree with TRBD2. From germline, CDR1 is LGHNA and CDR2 YNFKEQ. The length of the CDR3 is 18 residues. Unmatched junction bases numbered 11, after V lost 0 bases and J lost 5 bases. The CDR3: CASSQEGTTSGGGETQYF. The CDR3, as DNA: TGTGCCAGCAGCCAAGAGGGGACTACTAGCGGGGGAGGGGAGACCCAGTACTTC.